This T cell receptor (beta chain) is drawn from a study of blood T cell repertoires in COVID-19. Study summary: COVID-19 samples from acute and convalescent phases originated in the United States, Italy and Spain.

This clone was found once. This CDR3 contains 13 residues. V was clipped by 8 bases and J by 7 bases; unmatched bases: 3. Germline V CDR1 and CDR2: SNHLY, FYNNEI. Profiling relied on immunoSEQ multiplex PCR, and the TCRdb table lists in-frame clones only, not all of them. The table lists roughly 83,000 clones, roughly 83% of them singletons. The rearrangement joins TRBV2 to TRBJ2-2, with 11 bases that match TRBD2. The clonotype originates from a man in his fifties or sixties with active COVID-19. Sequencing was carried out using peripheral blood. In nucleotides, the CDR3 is TGTGCCAGCGAAGGGACTAGCGGCGGGGAGCTGTTTTTT. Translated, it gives CASEGTSGGELFF.